This T cell receptor beta chain was identified in a study of cytomegalovirus exposure and HLA in healthy donors. Across the study: Out of 398 genotyped donors, about 80% belonged to the Caucasian-associated ancestry cluster.

PCR amplification relied on 60 Vbeta primers (plus 13 Jbeta primers). Clones were read by immunoSEQ multiplex PCR, and TCRdb kept only the in-frame ones, dropping some. Here the sample spans 100,000 to 150,000 clones, 78% being singletons. CDR1 and CDR2 (germline): MDHEN, SYDVKM. CDR3 length: 15 amino acids. V gave up 5 bases and J gave up 0 bases, with 13 bases separating them. The chain employs TRBV28 and TRBJ1-1, with a possible D match to TRBD1 (6 bases). This TCR came from a middle-aged man in good health and CMV-seronegative. Sequencing input: PBMCs. The CDR3 here is CASSLGGAMNTEAFF. The CDR3 bases are TGTGCCAGCAGTCTAGGGGGGGCTATGAACACTGAAGCTTTCTTT.